This note documents a single T cell receptor beta chain sequence. Its antigen is not known. The data originate from a study of siplizumab effects on memory and regulatory T cells. Sequencing of each sample assayed approximately 110,000 TCR templates. Data came from immunoSEQ multiplex PCR; TCRdb stores just in-frame clones and leaves some out. This table holds roughly 50,000 clones, 95% to 97% found once. The V gene end was trimmed by 5 bases and the J gene end by 0 bases; junction bases not matched to a gene: 6. CDR3 length: 17 residues. From germline, CDR1 is MGHRA and CDR2 YSYEKL. Study-wide findings and caveats: Contribution to the alloresponse seemed major for naive T cells, which also seemed more diverse than memory cells. Neither a naive nor a memory phenotype was assignable to roughly 80-97% of proliferating CD4+ or CD8+ clones.

The genes are TRBV4-1 and TRBJ2-6; TRBD1 aligns across 8 bases. The material sequenced was naive CD4+ T cells sorted from blood. The receptor was isolated from a human donor in good health. As DNA, the CDR3 is TGCGCCAGCAGCGGCCGGGACAGGAGCTCTGGGGCCAACGTCCTGACTTTC. Protein: CASSGRDRSSGANVLTF.